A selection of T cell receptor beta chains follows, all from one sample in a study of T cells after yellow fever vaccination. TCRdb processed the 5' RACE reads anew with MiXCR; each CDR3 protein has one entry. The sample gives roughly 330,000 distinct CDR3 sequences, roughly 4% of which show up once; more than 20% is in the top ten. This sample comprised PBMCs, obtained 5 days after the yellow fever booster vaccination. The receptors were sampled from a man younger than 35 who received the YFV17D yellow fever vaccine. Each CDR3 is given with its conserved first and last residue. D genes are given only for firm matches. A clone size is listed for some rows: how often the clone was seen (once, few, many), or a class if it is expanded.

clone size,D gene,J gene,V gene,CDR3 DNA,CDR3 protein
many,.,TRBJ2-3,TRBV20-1,TGCAGTGTGGCATACCCTAGCACAGATACGCAGTATTTT,CSVAYPSTDTQYF
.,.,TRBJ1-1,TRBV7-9,TGTGCCAGCAGCAAGCCCCCTATCAAGGGCGACACTGAAGCTTCCTTT,CASSKPPIKGDTEASF
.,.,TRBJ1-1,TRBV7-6,TGTGCCAGCAGCTGGGGGCTAGTTCGGCAGGGACTGAACACTGAAGCTTTCTTT,CASSWGLVRQGLNTEAFF
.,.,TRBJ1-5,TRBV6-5,TGTGCCAGCGCGTCCGGGGCTCGGCAGCCCCAGCATTTT,CASASGARQPQHF
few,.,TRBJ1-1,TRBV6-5,TGTGCCAGCAGTTACGGCCGTTACAGAGAAGGTTACGGTGAAGCTTTCTTT,CASSYGRYREGYGEAFF
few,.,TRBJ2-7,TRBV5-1,TGCGCCAGCAGCTTGTTGGGGGTCCACGAGCAGTACTTC,CASSLLGVHEQYF
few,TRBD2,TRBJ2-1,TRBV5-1,TGCGCCAGCAGCCTCGGGACTAGCGGGGGAGATGAGCAGTTCTTC,CASSLGTSGGDEQFF
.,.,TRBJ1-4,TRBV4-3,TGCGCCAGCAGCCAATCTAGATTGGGATATAATGAAAAACTGTTTTTT,CASSQSRLGYNEKLFF
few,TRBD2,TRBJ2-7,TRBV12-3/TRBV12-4,TGTGCCAGCAGTTTAGTCCTAGCGGGGGGTGACGAGCAGTACTTC,CASSLVLAGGDEQYF
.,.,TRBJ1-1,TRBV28,TGTGCCAGCAGTCCGGAATCCACTGAAGCTTTCTTT,CASSPESTEAFF
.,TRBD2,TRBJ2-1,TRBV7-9,TGTGCCAGCAGCTTAGCCCGACTAGCGGGGGCCCGCAGCTCCTACAATGAGCAGTTCTTC,CASSLARLAGARSSYNEQFF
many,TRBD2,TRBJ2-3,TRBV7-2,TGTGCCAGCAGCTTTGGACTAGCGGCAGATACGCAGTATTTT,CASSFGLAADTQYF
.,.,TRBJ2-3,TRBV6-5,TGTGCCAGCAGTTACTCTGGAAAGGAGGATACGCAGTATTTT,CASSYSGKEDTQYF
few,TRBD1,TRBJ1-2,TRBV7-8,TGTGCCAGCAGCTTAGCAAGACAGGGCCTCTATGGCTACACCTTC,CASSLARQGLYGYTF
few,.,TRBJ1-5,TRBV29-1,TGCAGCTTTGGGGGGGGAGGGCAGCCCCAGCATTTT,CSFGGGGQPQHF
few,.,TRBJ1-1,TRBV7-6,TGTGCCAGCAGCCGAGGGATGGGCACTGAAGCTTTCTTT,CASSRGMGTEAFF
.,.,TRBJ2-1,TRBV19,TGTGCCAGTAGGGGCCGAGGTTACAATGAGCAGTTCTTC,CASRGRGYNEQFF
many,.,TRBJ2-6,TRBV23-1,TGCGCCAGCAGTCAATACCTCGGGACGGCAGTCTCTGGGGCCAACGTCCTGACTTTC,CASSQYLGTAVSGANVLTF
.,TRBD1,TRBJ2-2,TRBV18,TGTGCCAGCTCACCACAATTCGCCGGGACAGGGAGATTCGAGTACACCGGGGAGCTGTTTTTT,CASSPQFAGTGRFEYTGELFF
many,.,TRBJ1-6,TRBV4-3,TGCGCCAGCAGCCAAGATCGATCGGGGCTTAATTCACCCCTCCACTTT,CASSQDRSGLNSPLHF
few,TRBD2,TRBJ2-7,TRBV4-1,TGCGCCAGCAGCCTGGGGACTAGCGACTTCCAGTACTTC,CASSLGTSDFQYF
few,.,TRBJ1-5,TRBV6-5,TGTGCCAGCAGTTACGGGGGAAATAGCAATCAGCCCCAGCATTTT,CASSYGGNSNQPQHF
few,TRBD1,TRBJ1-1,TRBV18,TGTGCCAGCTCACCCATTACCGGGACAGGTCAGAAGACTGAAGCTTTCTTT,CASSPITGTGQKTEAFF
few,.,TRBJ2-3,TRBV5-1,TGCGCCAGCAGAGTCGTTGGAGATACGCAGTATTTT,CASRVVGDTQYF
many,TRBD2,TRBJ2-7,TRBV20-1,TGCAGCCCTAGCGGGGGGGATCGAGAGCAGTACTTC,CSPSGGDREQYF
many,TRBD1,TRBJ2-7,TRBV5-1,TGCGCCAGCAGTCCGGGACAGGGGTTCAACGAGCAGTACTTC,CASSPGQGFNEQYF
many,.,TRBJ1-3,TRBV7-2,TGTGCCAGCAGCTGGGCACAGGGTACCCCACCAGTGGCCATATATTTT,CASSWAQGTPPVAIYF
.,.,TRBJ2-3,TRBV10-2,TGCGCCAGCCTCAAACTGGGGTTAAGCACAGATACGCAGTATTTT,CASLKLGLSTDTQYF
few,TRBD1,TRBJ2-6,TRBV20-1,TGCAGTGCTCGCCGGGACAGCTCTGGGGCCAACGTCCTGACTTTC,CSARRDSSGANVLTF
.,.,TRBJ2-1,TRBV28,TGTGCCAGCCTCAACGCCGGGACGATCAATGAGCAGTTCTTC,CASLNAGTINEQFF
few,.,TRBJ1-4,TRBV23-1,.,CASSTGRDGKNCFF
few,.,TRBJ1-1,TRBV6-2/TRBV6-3,TGTGCCAGCAGTTACTCAGGGGCAGGGACTGAAGCTTTCTTT,CASSYSGAGTEAFF
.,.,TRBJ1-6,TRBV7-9,TGTGCCAGCAGCTCCCGGGCCAACGGTTTGAGACCCCTCCACTTT,CASSSRANGLRPLHF
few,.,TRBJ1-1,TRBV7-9,TGTGCCAGCAGCTTAGGGACGGAAGGCGCTTTCTTT,CASSLGTEGAFF
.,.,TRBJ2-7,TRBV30,TGTGCCTGGGACCAGGGGACGATCTCCTACGAGCAGTACTTC,CAWDQGTISYEQYF
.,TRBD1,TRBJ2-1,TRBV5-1,TGCGCCAGCAGCTTGGCCGACAGGGGGGGATTTGATGAGCAGTTCTTC,CASSLADRGGFDEQFF
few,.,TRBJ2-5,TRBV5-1,TGCGCCAGCAGCTTGCGTGAAGTCGTGGGGGCGGCCCAGTACTTC,CASSLREVVGAAQYF
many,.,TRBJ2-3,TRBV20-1,TGCAGTGCTAGAGTGCGCGGCACAGATACGCAGTATTTT,CSARVRGTDTQYF
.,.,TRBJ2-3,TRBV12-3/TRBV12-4,TGTGCCAGCAGCCCTGGGAGGACTAGCACAGATACGCAGTATTTT,CASSPGRTSTDTQYF
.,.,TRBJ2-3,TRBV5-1,TGCGCCAGCAACCCCCTAGCTCGGGCAGCGGAAGATACGCAGTATTTT,CASNPLARAAEDTQYF
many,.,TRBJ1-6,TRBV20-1,TGCAGTGCTAGAGACGGACAGACTAATTCACCCCTCCACTTT,CSARDGQTNSPLHF
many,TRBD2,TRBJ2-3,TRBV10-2,TGCGCCAGCAGTGGGGAGGGAGATACGCAGTATTTT,CASSGEGDTQYF
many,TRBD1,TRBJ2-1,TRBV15,TGTGCCACCAGCACTACCGCCGGGACAGGGGGTGAAATCGAGTTCTTC,CATSTTAGTGGEIEFF
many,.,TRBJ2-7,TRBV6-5,TGTGCCAGCTCGACCCGGCAGCCCGTCTACGAGCAGTACTTC,CASSTRQPVYEQYF
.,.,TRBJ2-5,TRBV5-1,TGCGCCAGCACCATGCAAGGAAGGGAAGAGACCCAGTACTTC,CASTMQGREETQYF